This T cell receptor (beta chain) comes out of a study of breast tumors, draining lymph nodes, adjacent tissues. Each CDR3 protein gets one entry after TCRdb re-called the multiplex PCR reads with MiXCR. Of 190,000 or so distinct CDR3 sequences in the sample, roughly 31% were seen once. This clonotype was counted many times. Antigen specificity is unknown. Breast cancer patients provided tissue from their axillary draining lymph nodes. Study results and limitations: Tumors had less TCR diversity than lymph nodes, more than nontumor tissue. That most tumor T cells come from lymph nodes remained unproven. Luminal-like breast cancer showed significantly higher tumor–nontumor repertoire similarity than basal-like. Data fit most tumor T cells coming from lymph node, expanding in tumor.

CDR1 and CDR2 from the germline V gene are SGHNT and YYREEE (reference sequence). Unmatched junction bases numbered 6, after V lost 2 bases and J lost 5 bases. This CDR3 contains 14 residues. Sequencing was carried out using axillary lymph node tissue. The V call is TRBV5-4, the J call TRBJ2-7; 8 bases map to TRBD1. The source of this sequence is a female donor with breast cancer. Some clones in this sample may be carry-over from other donors' samples. In nucleotides, the CDR3 is TGTGCCAGCAGCTTCGACAGGGGTTCTAACGAGCAGTACTTC. Translated: CASSFDRGSNEQYF.